Following are 19 T cell receptor beta chains from one sample sequenced in a study of cytomegalovirus exposure and HLA in healthy donors. With 60 Vbeta and 13 Jbeta primers, the PCR was carried out. Clones were read by immunoSEQ multiplex PCR, and TCRdb kept only the in-frame ones, dropping some. Recorded for this sample: tens of thousands of clones. Sequencing was carried out using PBMCs. The receptors originated from a female donor in good health and CMV-seropositive.

CDR3 DNA: TGTGCCAGCACCTCGTCTCTGAACACTGAAGCTTTCTTT. Residues: CASTSSLNTEAFF. The chain links TRBV25-1 to TRBJ1-1; D remains ambiguous. Trimming took 7 bases from V and 0 from J, leaving 9 bases between them. The germline V gene encodes CDR1 MGHDK and CDR2 SYGVNS. The CDR3 covers 13 residues.

The rearrangement uses TRBV14 and TRBJ2-7; 8 positions agree with TRBD1. The germline CDR1 and CDR2 sequences are SGHDN and FVKESK. CDR3 length: 17 residues. The ends lost 2 bases at V and 1 base at J; junction bases unmatched: 10. The CDR3 nucleotides read TGTGCCAGCAGCCAATTACTAGCCGGGACAGGATCCTACGAGCAGTACTTC. It translates to CASSQLLAGTGSYEQYF. The variable domain in full, completed from reference TRBV14 and TRBJ2-7, reads EAGVTQFPSHSVIEKGQTVTLRCDPISGHDNLYWYRRVMGKEIKFLLHFVKESKQDESGMPNNRFLAERTGGTYSTLKVQPAELEDSGVYFCASSQLLAGTGSYEQYFGPGTRLTVT.

The rearrangement joins TRBV5-5 to TRBJ2-1, with 9 bases fitting TRBD2. Looked up from germline, CDR1 is SGHKS and CDR2 is YYEKEE (reference sequence). The CDR3 covers 16 residues. With 5 bases clipped from V and 7 bases from J, the junction kept 13 bases outside the gene matches. The DNA of the CDR3 is TGTGCCAGCAGTGACCTCCTGCGCGGGGGGGCGAATGAGCAGTTCTTC. Translating it yields CASSDLLRGGANEQFF.

This chain connects TRBV6-5 to TRBJ2-1, with D maybe TRBD1 (5 bases). V lost 2 bases, J lost 3 bases, and 11 bases lay in between. This CDR3 comprises 15 residues. Germline loops: CDR1 MNHEY, CDR2 SVGAGI. CDR3 bases: TGTGCCAGCAGTTACACCGCCGACAGCTACAATGAGCAGTTCTTC. It is translated as CASSYTADSYNEQFF.

V usage is TRBV7-2 and J usage is TRBJ2-7; D ambiguous. CDR1 and CDR2 (germline): SGHTA, FQGNSA. V was clipped by 1 base and J by 6 bases, with 10 bases between them. This CDR3 has 13 residues. The CDR3 DNA is TGTGCCAGCAGCTTAGTTGTTAGTAGCGAGCAGTACTTC. The encoded protein is CASSLVVSSEQYF.

This sequence joins TRBV29-1 and TRBJ2-6; TRBD1 matches 7 bases. Germline lookup yields CDR1 SQVTM and CDR2 ANQGSEA. V lost 5 bases, J lost 1 base, and 5 bases stayed unmatched. The CDR3 runs 15 residues. The CDR3 DNA reads as TGCAGCGTTAGACAGGGTCTTTCTGGGGCCAACGTCCTGACTTTC. Amino acid sequence: CSVRQGLSGANVLTF.

The rearrangement joins TRBV11-2 to TRBJ2-2; weak D call: TRBD2 (7 bases). The CDR3 is 15 amino acids. Germline V gene data show CDR1 as SGHAT and CDR2 as FQNNGV. The V end was cut by 6 bases, the J end by 4 bases, with 15 bases between. The CDR3, as DNA: TGTGCCAGCAGGCTGGGGGGGCTCGTCACCGGGGAGCTGTTTTTT. It is translated as CASRLGGLVTGELFF.

The rearrangement links TRBV18 to TRBJ2-4; 10 bases match TRBD1. With V trimmed by 6 bases and J by 14 bases, 10 bases remained unmatched. This CDR3 region has 13 residues. CDR1 KGHSH and CDR2 LQKENI come from the germline V gene. This CDR3 reads CASSPDRGPAKYF. The CDR3 region has the DNA TGTGCCAGCTCGCCAGACAGGGGGCCGGCCAAGTACTTC.

The rearrangement links TRBV6-5 to TRBJ2-7, with TRBD2 as a possible D gene (6 bases). In germline, CDR1 is MNHEY, CDR2 SVGAGI. V lost 2 bases and J 7 bases, leaving 18 bases between the germline ends. The CDR3 runs 15 residues. The CDR3 loop is CASSYRTPDRGEQYF. The CDR3 DNA is TGTGCCAGCAGTTACAGGACACCGGACCGGGGGGAGCAGTACTTC.

The chain employs TRBV15 and TRBJ1-5; TRBD1 matches at 9 bases. The V gene's germline CDR1 is LNHNV and CDR2 YYDKDF (reference sequence). V lost 0 bases, J lost 3 bases, and 15 bases stayed unmatched. CDR3 length equals 20 residues. The CDR3: CATSRDLGDRVGSYNQPQHF. In DNA, the CDR3 is TGTGCCACCAGCAGAGATCTCGGGGACAGGGTGGGATCGTACAATCAGCCCCAGCATTTT.

The chain couples TRBV5-1 to TRBJ2-7; possible D gene TRBD2, 7 bases. The CDR3 is made up of 17 amino acids. CDR1 and CDR2 from the germline V gene are SGHRS and YFSETQ. The V end lost 4 bases, the J end lost 6 bases, and 26 bases lay between the germline ends. CDR3 in DNA: TGCGCCAGCAGCCCTCGGGGGATAGAAGGGGGGGTCGGCGAGCAGTACTTC. Translation gives CASSPRGIEGGVGEQYF.

CDR3 sequence reads: CASSLGSGNYGYTF. The CDR3 coding sequence is TGTGCCAGCAGCTTAGGCTCGGGGAACTATGGCTACACCTTC. This rearrangement joins TRBV13 to TRBJ1-2; D call uncertain. CDR3 length: 14 residues. The germline V gene encodes CDR1 PRHDT and CDR2 FYEKMQ (reference sequence). Trimming pared 0 bases from V and 2 bases from J, leaving 7 bases between.

The chain uses TRBV18 and TRBJ2-2, with a weak D call TRBD1 (5 bases). Trimming cost V 1 base and J 4 bases, with 16 bases left between them. CDR1 and CDR2 from the germline V gene are KGHSH and LQKENI. This CDR3 region has 17 residues. For the CDR3, the DNA is TGTGCCAGCTCACCACAACTTAGCATACAGGCCACCGGGGAGCTGTTTTTT. Amino acids: CASSPQLSIQATGELFF. The full variable domain, its missing parts supplied by reference TRBV18 and TRBJ2-2, is NAGVMQNPRHLVRRRGQEARLRCSPMKGHSHVYWYRQLPEEGLKFMVYLQKENIIDESGMPKERFSAEFPKEGPSILRIQQVVRGDSAAYFCASSPQLSIQATGELFFGEGSRLTVL.

V and J are TRBV5-6 and TRBJ2-7, with D perhaps TRBD1 (5 bases). The CDR3 is 14 residues long. Germline V gene lookup returns CDR1 SGHDT and CDR2 YYEEEE. The ends were cut back, 6 bases at V and 0 bases at J, with 13 bases in the middle. The CDR3 DNA follows: TGTGCCAGCACGCTATTCGACAGCTCCTACGAGCAGTACTTC. It yields the protein CASTLFDSSYEQYF.

The chain is built from TRBV18 and TRBJ2-5, with 7 positions matching TRBD1. Germline loops: CDR1 KGHSH, CDR2 LQKENI. This CDR3 is 15 amino acids long. V was clipped by 3 bases and J by 1 base; unmatched bases: 5. CDR3 amino acids: CASSPPGQFQETQYF. The CDR3 DNA sequence: TGTGCCAGCTCACCCCCGGGACAGTTCCAAGAGACCCAGTACTTC.

In the case of this clone: The same CDR3 also results from other DNA sequences found in this sample. The chain uses TRBV20-1 and TRBJ2-7; no firm D call. The V end was cut by 3 bases, the J end by 0 bases, with 3 bases between. Germline-derived CDR1 and CDR2 are DFQATT and SNEGSKA (reference sequence). This CDR3 spans 11 amino acids. CDR3 sequence: CSASSSYEQYF. CDR3 bases: TGCAGTGCTAGCTCCTCCTACGAGCAGTACTTC.

V gene TRBV28 combines with J gene TRBJ2-7; D might be TRBD2 (6 bases). Deletions cut 3 bases from V and 3 bases from J, with 15 bases between. Germline loops: CDR1 MDHEN, CDR2 SYDVKM. CDR3 length equals 15 residues. CDR3 protein: CASSFSSGGDYEQYF. In nucleotides, the CDR3 is TGTGCCAGCAGTTTTTCGTCCGGGGGTGACTACGAGCAGTACTTC.

The rearrangement uses TRBV15 and TRBJ2-7, with D perhaps matching TRBD1 (5 bases). V gave up 0 bases and J gave up 3 bases, with 12 bases separating them. The CDR3 extends over 15 amino acids. CDR1 is LNHNV and CDR2 is YYDKDF in the germline V gene (reference sequence). The DNA for the CDR3 is TGTGCCACCAGCAGAGATGGCCAGGGTTACTACGAGCAGTACTTC. This codes for CATSRDGQGYYEQYF.

The rearrangement joins TRBV5-4 to TRBJ1-1; TRBD1 matches at 7 bases. Trimming removed 2 bases from V and 4 bases from J; junction bases left unmatched: 5. The CDR3 consists of 14 residues. Germline CDR1 reads SGHNT; CDR2 reads YYREEE (reference sequence). CDR3 coding DNA: TGTGCCAGCAGCTTCCAAGGGGGCCTCACTGAAGCTTTCTTT. The encoded protein is CASSFQGGLTEAFF.